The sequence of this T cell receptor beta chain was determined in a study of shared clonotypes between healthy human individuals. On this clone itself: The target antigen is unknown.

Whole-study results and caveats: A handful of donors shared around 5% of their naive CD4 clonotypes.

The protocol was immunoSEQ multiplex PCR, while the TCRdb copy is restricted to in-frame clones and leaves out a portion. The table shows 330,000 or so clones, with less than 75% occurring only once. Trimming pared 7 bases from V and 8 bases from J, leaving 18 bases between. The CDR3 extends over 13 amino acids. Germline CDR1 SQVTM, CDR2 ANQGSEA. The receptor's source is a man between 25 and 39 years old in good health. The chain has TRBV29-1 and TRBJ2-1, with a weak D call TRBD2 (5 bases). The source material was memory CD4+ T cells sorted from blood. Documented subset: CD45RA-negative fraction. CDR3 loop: CSGARALVDEQFF. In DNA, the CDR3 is TGCAGCGGCGCGCGGGCGCTCGTGGATGAGCAGTTCTTC.